The 3 T cell receptor beta chains presented below share a single source sample, sequenced in a study of blood T cell repertoires in COVID-19. Using immunoSEQ multiplex PCR, the repertoire was profiled, and TCRdb retains in-frame clones only, with some absent. The sample includes 200,000 or so clones, around 83% of them seen just once. The sample comprised peripheral blood. All receptors derive from a woman aged 35 to 49 with acute or convalescent COVID-19.

This clone showed up just once. The J gene is TRBJ2-2, the V gene TRBV7-3; D call uncertain. The CDR3 has 14 amino acids. From germline, CDR1 is SGHTA and CDR2 FQGTGA. V lost 4 bases, J lost 5 bases, and 11 bases lay in between. The CDR3 bases are TGTGCCAGCAGCTCCTTTCCCAGTACCGGGGAGCTGTTTTTT. The encoded protein is CASSSFPSTGELFF.

The gene calls are TRBV7-9 and TRBJ2-3, with a weak D call TRBD1 (5 bases). Trimming pared 0 bases from V and 4 bases from J, leaving 17 bases between. CDR1 and CDR2 (germline): SEHNR, FQNEAQ (reference sequence). The CDR3 is made up of 17 amino acids. The CDR3 DNA sequence: TGTGCCAGCAGCTTAGCGCTCTGGGGCTCGATTGCAGATACGCAGTATTTT. It translates to CASSLALWGSIADTQYF.

The rearrangement uses TRBV30 and TRBJ2-7, with D perhaps TRBD1 (5 bases). This CDR3 has 13 amino acids. Per germline, CDR1 GTSNPN and CDR2 SVGIG (reference sequence). V was trimmed by 4 bases and J by 7 bases, leaving 17 bases between them. The CDR3 loop is CAWNNGAEAEQYF. The CDR3 DNA follows: TGTGCCTGGAACAATGGGGCAGAGGCAGAGCAGTACTTC. Filled out from reference TRBV30 and TRBJ2-7, the complete variable domain reads SQTIHQWPATLVQPVGSPLSLECTVEGTSNPNLYWYRQAAGRGLQLLFYSVGIGQISSEVPQNLSASRPQDRQFILSSKKLLLSDSGFYLCAWNNGAEAEQYFGPGTRLTVT.